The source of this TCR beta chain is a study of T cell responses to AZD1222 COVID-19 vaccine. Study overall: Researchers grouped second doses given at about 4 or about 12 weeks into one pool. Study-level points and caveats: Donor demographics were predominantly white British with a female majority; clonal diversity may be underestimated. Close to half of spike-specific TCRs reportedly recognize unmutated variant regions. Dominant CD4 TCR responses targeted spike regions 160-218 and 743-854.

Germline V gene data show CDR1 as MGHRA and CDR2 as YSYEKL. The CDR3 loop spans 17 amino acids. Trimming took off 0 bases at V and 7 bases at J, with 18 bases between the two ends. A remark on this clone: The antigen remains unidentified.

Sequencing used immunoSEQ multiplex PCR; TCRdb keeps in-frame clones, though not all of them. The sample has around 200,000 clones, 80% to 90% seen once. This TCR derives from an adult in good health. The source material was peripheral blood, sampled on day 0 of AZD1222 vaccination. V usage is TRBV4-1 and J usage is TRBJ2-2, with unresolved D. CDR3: CASSQEKGLPFDGELFF. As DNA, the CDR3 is TGCGCCAGCAGCCAAGAAAAGGGCCTGCCCTTCGACGGGGAGCTGTTTTTT.